This TCR beta chain was recorded in a study of OX40 agonist ivuxolimab in advanced cancers. This CDR3 has 15 amino acids. The germline V and J ends were trimmed by 2 bases and 6 bases, with 17 bases remaining between them. The V gene's germline CDR1 is MGHRA and CDR2 YSYEKL. Using immunoSEQ multiplex PCR, the repertoire was profiled, and TCRdb retains in-frame clones only, with some absent. The sample yields about 53,000 clones, 80% to 90% seen once. V and J are TRBV4-1 and TRBJ2-7, with TRBD2 as a possible D gene (6 bases). This TCR derives from an adult with an advanced solid tumor such as melanoma, head and neck, liver or kidney cancer. The material sequenced was CD4+ or CD8+ T cells sorted from blood, taken in a trial of the OX40 agonist ivuxolimab. The CDR3 spells CASSQPGRDSGEQYF. Here the CDR3 DNA reads TGCGCCAGCAGCCAACCTGGACGGGACTCGGGCGAGCAGTACTTC.